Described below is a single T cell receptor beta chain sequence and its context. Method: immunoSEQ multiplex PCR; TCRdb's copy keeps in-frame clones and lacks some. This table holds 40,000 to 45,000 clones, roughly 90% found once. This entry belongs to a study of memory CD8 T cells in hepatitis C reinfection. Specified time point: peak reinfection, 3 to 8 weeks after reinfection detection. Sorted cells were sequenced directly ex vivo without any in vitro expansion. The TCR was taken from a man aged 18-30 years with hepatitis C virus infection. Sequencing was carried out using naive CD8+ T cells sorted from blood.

CDR3 sequence reads: CASSYSREITGELFF. The DNA of the CDR3 is TGTGCCAGCAGTTACTCACGGGAGATAACCGGGGAGCTGTTTTTT. The J gene is TRBJ2-2, the V gene TRBV6-6, with D possibly matching TRBD2 (6 bases). Germline assignment: CDR1 MNHNY and CDR2 SVGAGI (reference sequence). The CDR3 length is 15 residues. V gave up 0 bases and J gave up 5 bases, with 10 bases separating them.